Listed here are 22 T cell receptor beta chains from one sample, sequenced in a study of PD-1 blockade in classical Hodgkin lymphoma. The assay was immunoSEQ multiplex PCR, and TCRdb's table has in-frame clones only and misses some. The sample yields about 25,000 clones, 80% seen once. Every one of the patients relapsed after autologous stem cell transplantation (brentuximab vedotin exposure was variable). This sample comprised peripheral blood mononuclear cells (PBMCs), obtained at baseline. Receptors were obtained from a human donor with classical Hodgkin lymphoma.

This clone was recorded once. The V and J genes are TRBV6-5 and TRBJ2-7; possible D gene TRBD2, 5 bases. The CDR3 has 13 amino acids. Germline V gene data show CDR1 as MNHEY and CDR2 as SVGAGI. Trimming took off 7 bases at V and 3 bases at J, with 13 bases between the two ends. This CDR3 is CASKTLGSYEQYF. The DNA of the CDR3 is TGTGCCAGCAAAACCCTTGGGAGCTACGAGCAGTACTTC.

The rearrangement uses TRBV7-2 and TRBJ2-6; the match to TRBD1 covers 8 bases. Losses at the gene ends were 5 bases for V and 2 bases for J; bases not matched to a gene: 5. Germline V gene sequence: CDR1 SGHTA, CDR2 FQGNSA. CDR3 length: 16 residues. The CDR3 loop is CASSISGGAGANVLTF. CDR3 in DNA: TGTGCCAGCAGCATTTCAGGGGGCGCTGGGGCCAACGTCCTGACTTTC. The full variable domain, with the rest looked up from reference TRBV7-2 and TRBJ2-6, is GAGVSQSPSNKVTEKGKDVELRCDPISGHTALYWYRQSLGQGLEFLIYFQGNSAPDKSGLPSDRFSAERTGGSVSTLTIQRTQQEDSAVYLCASSISGGAGANVLTFGAGSRLTVL.

This chain connects TRBV7-9 to TRBJ2-7, with TRBD1 matching over 8 bases. The CDR3 totals 16 residues. V was clipped by 5 bases and J by 2 bases; unmatched bases: 11. Per the germline V gene, CDR1 is SEHNR and CDR2 is FQNEAQ (reference sequence). The CDR3 DNA reads TGTGCCAGCAGCCCCCGGGCGGGACAGGTCCCCTACGAGCAGTACTTC. It is translated as CASSPRAGQVPYEQYF.

The V call is TRBV19, the J call TRBJ2-5; tentatively, D is TRBD2 (5 bases). CDR3 length equals 14 residues. V lost 5 bases and J lost 7, with 17 bases in between. Per the germline V gene, CDR1 is LNHDA and CDR2 is SQIVND (reference sequence). DNA for the CDR3: TGTGCCAGTAGTTCCCGCGACTACCTAGGGACCCAGTACTTC. Protein: CASSSRDYLGTQYF. Looking up the rest from reference TRBV19 and TRBJ2-5 gives the full variable domain: DGGITQSPKYLFRKEGQNVTLSCEQNLNHDAMYWYRQDPGQGLRLIYYSQIVNDFQKGDIAEGYSVSREKKESFPLTVTSAQKNPTAFYLCASSSRDYLGTQYFGPGTRLLVL.

The chain recombines TRBV7-2 with TRBJ2-1, with 14 nucleotides matching TRBD2. In germline, CDR1 is SGHTA, CDR2 FQGNSA. The junction had 9 bases not matched to a gene; V was cut back by 5 bases and J by 0 bases. The CDR3 is 19 amino acids. This CDR3 reads CASSPLGLAGESSYNEQFF. Here the CDR3 DNA reads TGTGCCAGCAGCCCCCTGGGACTAGCGGGGGAGAGCTCCTACAATGAGCAGTTCTTC.

The chain links TRBV5-4 to TRBJ2-5; 10 bases are a match to TRBD1. Trimming removed 7 bases from V and 1 base from J; junction bases left unmatched: 13. Germline CDR1 reads SGHNT; CDR2 reads YYREEE (reference sequence). CDR3 length: 17 residues. The CDR3 bases are TGTGCCAGCGCTCCGGGACAGGGGAGTTTTCTCCAAGAGACCCAGTACTTC. Its protein is CASAPGQGSFLQETQYF.

The V and J genes are TRBV6-6 and TRBJ2-5; 7 positions match TRBD2. Germline-derived CDR1 and CDR2 are MNHNY and SVGAGI (reference sequence). The CDR3 totals 16 residues. Losses at the gene ends were 0 bases for V and 1 base for J; bases not matched to a gene: 5. CDR3 amino acids: CASSYSTASGQETQYF. CDR3 sequence (DNA): TGTGCCAGCAGTTACTCGACGGCTAGCGGCCAAGAGACCCAGTACTTC.

The chain recombines TRBV19 with TRBJ2-3; 8 bases line up with TRBD1. CDR1 is LNHDA and CDR2 is SQIVND in the germline V gene (reference sequence). The CDR3 runs to 14 residues. V dropped 6 bases and J dropped 6; count of bases not matched to a gene: 8. CDR3 amino acids: CASRTGTGEDTQYF. For the CDR3, the DNA is TGTGCCAGTAGGACCGGGACAGGAGAGGATACGCAGTATTTT.

The V and J genes are TRBV9 and TRBJ2-3, with 10 bases aligning to TRBD2. The ends lost 4 bases at V and 4 bases at J; junction bases unmatched: 9. Germline V gene sequence: CDR1 SGDLS, CDR2 YYNGEE. This CDR3 region has 16 residues. In DNA, the CDR3 is TGTGCCAGCAGCATCCTCAGCGGGGGGGCCGCAGATACGCAGTATTTT. Encoded protein: CASSILSGGAADTQYF.

This clone was observed a single time. This chain connects TRBV9 to TRBJ2-1; 11 nucleotides match TRBD2. V shed 3 bases, J shed 7 bases, and the junction held 9 bases outside the gene matches. Germline CDR1 SGDLS, CDR2 YYNGEE. This CDR3 contains 16 residues. The CDR3 nucleotides are TGTGCCAGCAGCGAGCCCCTAGCGGGGGGAAGGAATGAGCAGTTCTTC. Encoded protein: CASSEPLAGGRNEQFF.

The V call is TRBV27, the J call TRBJ1-2, with a tentative D call TRBD1 (5 bases). Trimming took 5 bases from V and 11 from J, leaving 15 bases between them. Germline V lookup: CDR1 MNHEY, CDR2 SMNVEV (reference sequence). This CDR3 is built from 12 residues. The CDR3 nucleotides read TGTGCCAGCAGTCCGGGGCCCAGGGCTTACACCTTC. Protein sequence: CASSPGPRAYTF.

The chain uses TRBV6-1 and TRBJ1-5; D call uncertain. With 3 bases removed from V and 1 base from J, the gap between germline ends came to 7 bases. This CDR3 is built from 14 residues. The germline V gene encodes CDR1 MNHNS and CDR2 SASEGT. This chain's CDR3 is CASSDSLSNQPQHF. CDR3 coding DNA: TGTGCCAGCAGTGACAGTTTGAGCAATCAGCCCCAGCATTTT.

This chain links TRBV4-3 with TRBJ2-3; 12 bases map to TRBD2. The CDR3 extends over 16 amino acids. Trimming took 2 bases from V and 0 from J; bases not matched to a gene: 0. Germline V lookup: CDR1 LGHNA, CDR2 YSLEER. The CDR3 protein is CASSQLAGGSTDTQYF. The CDR3 DNA reads as TGCGCCAGCAGCCAACTAGCGGGGGGGAGCACAGATACGCAGTATTTT.

This clone has only a few counts. The chain couples TRBV6-1 to TRBJ2-5, with 9 bases fitting TRBD1. Per germline, CDR1 MNHNS and CDR2 SASEGT. With V trimmed by 0 bases and J by 7 bases, 15 bases remained unmatched. CDR3 size: 18 residues. For the CDR3, the DNA is TGTGCCAGCAGTGAAGCACCCACAGGGGGCGCAACCACGGTGACCCAGTACTTC. Translated: CASSEAPTGGATTVTQYF.

There are a few counts of this clone. The chain is built from TRBV28 and TRBJ2-7; tentative D call: TRBD2 (5 bases). This CDR3 region has 16 residues. The ends were cut back, 4 bases at V and 11 bases at J, with 27 bases in the middle. The germline V gene encodes CDR1 MDHEN and CDR2 SYDVKM. In nucleotides, the CDR3 is TGTGCCAGCAGTTCGCTAAAACTAGGAGTCACAGCTAGGGAGTACTTC. Protein: CASSSLKLGVTAREYF.

The chain carries TRBV10-3 and TRBJ1-2, with D perhaps matching TRBD1 (5 bases). Germline V gives CDR1 ENHRY, CDR2 SYGVKD. V gave up 9 bases and J gave up 1 base, with 15 bases separating them. The CDR3 is made up of 14 amino acids. This chain's CDR3 is CAIGTATDNYGYTF. The CDR3 coding sequence is TGTGCCATAGGGACGGCTACAGATAACTATGGCTACACCTTC.

This chain joins TRBV6-6 and TRBJ2-1; maybe TRBD2 (6 bases). V was clipped by 2 bases and J by 0 bases, with 8 bases between them. Germline V lookup: CDR1 MNHNY, CDR2 SVGAGI (reference sequence). This CDR3 spans 15 amino acids. The CDR3 protein is CASSYGGSSYNEQFF. In DNA, the CDR3 is TGTGCCAGCAGTTACGGGGGGAGCTCCTACAATGAGCAGTTCTTC.

The rearrangement joins TRBV19 to TRBJ2-1; tentative D call: TRBD2 (8 bases). Germline V lookup: CDR1 LNHDA, CDR2 SQIVND (reference sequence). The ends were cut back, 7 bases at V and 7 bases at J, with 20 bases in the middle. The CDR3 has 15 amino acids. CDR3 sequence reads: CASTRGGQQINEQFF. The CDR3, as DNA: TGTGCCAGTACCCGGGGGGGACAGCAGATTAATGAGCAGTTCTTC.

The rearrangement uses TRBV7-9 and TRBJ2-3; weak D call: TRBD2 (5 bases). CDR1 SEHNR and CDR2 FQNEAQ come from the germline V gene (reference sequence). The V end lost 5 bases, the J end lost 1 base, and 10 bases lay between the germline ends. The CDR3 length is 14 residues. The CDR3 loop reads CASSPTGGTDTQYF. In DNA form, the CDR3 reads TGTGCCAGCAGCCCCACCGGGGGCACAGATACGCAGTATTTT. Supplemented by reference TRBV7-9 and TRBJ2-3, the full variable domain reads DTGVSQNPRHKITKRGQNVTFRCDPISEHNRLYWYRQTLGQGPEFLTYFQNEAQLEKSRLLSDRFSAERPKGSFSTLEIQRTEQGDSAMYLCASSPTGGTDTQYFGPGTRLTVL.

V usage is TRBV11-2 and J usage is TRBJ1-4; D gene uncertain. CDR3 size: 14 residues. The germline V and J ends were trimmed by 1 base and 5 bases, with 8 bases remaining between them. Germline V gene lookup returns CDR1 SGHAT and CDR2 FQNNGV. DNA of the CDR3: TGTGCCAGCAGCTTAGGTCGGAAGAATGAAAAACTGTTTTTT. Protein: CASSLGRKNEKLFF.

The chain recombines TRBV27 with TRBJ2-7; TRBD1 matches 10 bases. CDR3 size: 15 residues. Germline V lookup: CDR1 MNHEY, CDR2 SMNVEV (reference sequence). The trim removed 2 bases at V and 6 bases at J, leaving 7 bases unmatched. As DNA, the CDR3 is TGTGCCAGCAGTTTACTGGGGGACAGGGGTCGCGAGCAGTACTTC. This codes for CASSLLGDRGREQYF.

The genes are TRBV7-2 and TRBJ1-2; D remains unclear. The CDR3 totals 13 residues. The V end was cut by 1 base, the J end by 4 bases, with 7 bases between. Germline values: CDR1 SGHTA, CDR2 FQGNSA. CDR3 protein: CASSLVISYGYTF. The CDR3 DNA follows: TGTGCCAGCAGCTTAGTAATAAGCTATGGCTACACCTTC.